This TCR beta chain was retrieved from a study of blood T cell repertoires in COVID-19. Study overall: COVID-19 samples collected from the United States, Italy and Spain covered acute and convalescent phases. The analysed material was cDNA or gDNA that came from T cells, B-cell-depleted T cells, or PBMCs.

Authors' analysis steps: Amplification of reference gene primers provided the estimated nucleated cell counts. Method: immunoSEQ multiplex PCR; TCRdb's copy keeps in-frame clones and lacks some. That table is the source of V, J and clone size, and D and trimming were worked out from the DNA. The table includes approximately 52,000 clones, roughly 87% detected once. This sequence was found in a human donor with active COVID-19. The donor label of this sample is uncertain. Input material: peripheral blood.

Here the CDR3 reads CASSYFGSSGNTIYF. DNA of the CDR3: TGTGCCAGCAGTTACTTCGGGAGCTCTGGAAACACCATATATTTT. This rearrangement joins TRBV6-2 or TRBV6-3 to TRBJ1-3; D ambiguous. Germline CDR1 is MNHEY and CDR2 is SVGEGT. This CDR3 is built from 15 residues. The V end lost 1 base, the J end lost 0 bases, and 7 bases lay between the germline ends.